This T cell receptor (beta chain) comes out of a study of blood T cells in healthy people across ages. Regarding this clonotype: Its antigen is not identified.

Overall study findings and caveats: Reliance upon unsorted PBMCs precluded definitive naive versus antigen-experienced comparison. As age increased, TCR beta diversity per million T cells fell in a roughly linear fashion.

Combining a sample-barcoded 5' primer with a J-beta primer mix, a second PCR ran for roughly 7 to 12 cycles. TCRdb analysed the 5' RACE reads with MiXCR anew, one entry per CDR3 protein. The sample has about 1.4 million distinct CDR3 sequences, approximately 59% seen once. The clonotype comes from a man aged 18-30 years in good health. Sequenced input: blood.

CDR3 protein: CASSQEEDQETQYF. CDR3 nucleotide sequence: TGCGCCAGCAGCCAAGAGGAAGACCAAGAGACCCAGTACTTC. The rearrangement joins TRBV4-1 to TRBJ2-5; D remains unclear. The V gene's germline CDR1 is MGHRA and CDR2 YSYEKL. The CDR3 extends over 14 amino acids. V was pared by 0 bases and J by 0 bases, with 5 bases between.